Following are 19 T cell receptor beta chains from one sample sequenced in a study of blood T cell repertoires in COVID-19. This table comes from immunoSEQ multiplex PCR, and its TCRdb copy is limited to in-frame clones, with some not included. The sample has over 150,000 clones, around 83% seen once. Sequences were obtained from PBMCs or T cells enriched from blood (not recorded which). Receptors originate from a man aged 35 to 55 who had recovered from COVID-19.

This clone showed up just once. The chain links TRBV10-3 to TRBJ1-1, with D uncertain. The V end lost 3 bases, the J end lost 0 bases, and 14 bases lay between the germline ends. The CDR3 spans 16 residues. Germline lookup yields CDR1 ENHRY and CDR2 SYGVKD. This chain's CDR3 is CAISERSEGLNTEAFF. The CDR3 coding sequence is TGTGCCATCAGTGAACGGTCGGAGGGCTTGAACACTGAAGCTTTCTTT.

This rearrangement joins TRBV18 to TRBJ2-7; no reliable D call. Germline V gene sequence: CDR1 KGHSH, CDR2 LQKENI. The CDR3 extends over 15 amino acids. Trimming removed 2 bases from V and 0 bases from J, with 11 bases in between. In DNA form, the CDR3 reads TGTGCCAGCTCACCAAACCTAGATTTCTCCTACGAGCAGTACTTC. This translates into CASSPNLDFSYEQYF.

The rearrangement links TRBV5-1 to TRBJ2-4; D not certain. CDR1 is SGHRS, CDR2 YFSETQ, per germline. This CDR3 is built from 15 residues. Trimming shortened V by 0 bases and J by 0 bases, and 7 bases separated the two germline ends. The CDR3 region is CASSLDPLAKNIQYF. The CDR3 nucleotides read TGCGCCAGCAGCTTGGACCCACTAGCCAAAAACATTCAGTACTTC. The variable domain in full, completed from reference TRBV5-1 and TRBJ2-4, reads KAGVTQTPRYLIKTRGQQVTLSCSPISGHRSVSWYQQTPGQGLQFLFEYFSETQRNKGNFPGRFSGRQFSNSRSEMNVSTLELGDSALYLCASSLDPLAKNIQYFGAGTRLSVL.

The chain couples TRBV5-1 to TRBJ2-7; D unresolved. Germline-derived CDR1 and CDR2 are SGHRS and YFSETQ. The length of the CDR3 is 15 residues. The germline V and J ends were trimmed by 4 bases and 3 bases, with 17 bases remaining between them. In nucleotides, the CDR3 is TGCGCCAGCAGCCTCCTAAGTGGTTCGGGCTACGAGCAGTACTTC. It is translated as CASSLLSGSGYEQYF. Full variable domain (remainder filled in from reference TRBV5-1 and TRBJ2-7): KAGVTQTPRYLIKTRGQQVTLSCSPISGHRSVSWYQQTPGQGLQFLFEYFSETQRNKGNFPGRFSGRQFSNSRSEMNVSTLELGDSALYLCASSLLSGSGYEQYFGPGTRLTVT.

The chain links TRBV7-9 to TRBJ2-6; weak D call: TRBD1 (6 bases). The ends were cut back, 6 bases at V and 1 base at J, with 19 bases in the middle. The CDR3 consists of 18 residues. Germline V CDR1 and CDR2: SEHNR, FQNEAQ (reference sequence). CDR3 sequence reads: CASRSWDIAFSGANVLTF. The CDR3 nucleotides read TGTGCCAGCAGGTCCTGGGACATAGCCTTTTCTGGGGCCAACGTCCTGACTTTC.

The chain has TRBV19 and TRBJ2-2, with a weak D call TRBD1 (6 bases). This CDR3 comprises 14 residues. Germline CDR1 LNHDA, CDR2 SQIVND (reference sequence). The V and J ends lost 6 bases and 7 bases respectively, with 15 bases between them. The CDR3 reads CASRGGWASGELFF. CDR3 nucleotides: TGTGCCAGTAGAGGGGGTTGGGCGAGCGGGGAGCTGTTTTTT. The whole variable domain, remainder taken from reference TRBV19 and TRBJ2-2, is DGGITQSPKYLFRKEGQNVTLSCEQNLNHDAMYWYRQDPGQGLRLIYYSQIVNDFQKGDIAEGYSVSREKKESFPLTVTSAQKNPTAFYLCASRGGWASGELFFGEGSRLTVL.

This chain uses TRBV11-2 with TRBJ1-2; 11 bases match TRBD1. Trimming cost V 5 bases and J 9 bases; bases outside gene matches: 8. The CDR3 runs to 14 residues. CDR1 and CDR2 from the germline V gene are SGHAT and FQNNGV. The CDR3 is CASSTVGQGASYTF. CDR3 bases: TGTGCCAGCAGCACCGTCGGACAGGGGGCGAGCTACACCTTC.

The genes are TRBV5-1 and TRBJ2-7; D gene uncertain. The CDR3 contains 13 residues. Trimming cost V 1 base and J 2 bases, with 7 bases left between them. Germline CDR1 SGHRS, CDR2 YFSETQ. The CDR3: CASSLRHTYEQYF. CDR3 bases: TGCGCCAGCAGCTTGCGCCACACCTACGAGCAGTACTTC.

V usage is TRBV19 and J usage is TRBJ1-1; tentatively, D is TRBD1 (5 bases). The V end was cut by 9 bases, the J end by 3 bases, with 5 bases between. This CDR3 region has 10 residues. From germline, CDR1 is LNHDA and CDR2 SQIVND (reference sequence). The CDR3 coding sequence is TGTGCCAGCAGGGACACTGAAGCTTTCTTT. This gives the protein CASRDTEAFF.

The V call is TRBV11-2, the J call TRBJ2-2; D remains unclear. The CDR3 extends over 12 amino acids. Germline values: CDR1 SGHAT, CDR2 FQNNGV. Deletions cut 11 bases from V and 2 bases from J, with 9 bases between. The CDR3 nucleotides read TGTGCCGGGCCCTCAAACACCGGGGAGCTGTTTTTT. Its protein product is CAGPSNTGELFF.

J is TRBJ1-4 and V is TRBV19, with no clear D. The CDR3 is made up of 16 amino acids. CDR1 is LNHDA and CDR2 is SQIVND in the germline V gene (reference sequence). V was trimmed by 4 bases and J by 5 bases, leaving 17 bases between them. The CDR3 is CASSTLSGRPNEKLFF. Written as DNA, the CDR3 is TGTGCCAGTAGTACCCTCTCGGGGAGGCCAAATGAAAAACTGTTTTTT.

This clone was detected once. The V and J genes are TRBV5-4 and TRBJ2-5; the match to TRBD2 covers 14 bases. Germline CDR1 and CDR2: SGHNT and YYREEE (reference sequence). V dropped 4 bases and J dropped 2; count of bases not matched to a gene: 4. This CDR3 contains 16 residues. This CDR3 is CASSPGTSGRQETQYF. The DNA for the CDR3 is TGTGCCAGCAGCCCAGGGACTAGCGGGAGACAAGAGACCCAGTACTTC. Variable domain in full (rest from reference TRBV5-4 and TRBJ2-5): ETGVTQSPTHLIKTRGQQVTLRCSSQSGHNTVSWYQQALGQGPQFIFQYYREEENGRGNFPPRFSGLQFPNYSSELNVNALELDDSALYLCASSPGTSGRQETQYFGPGTRLLVL.

The V call is TRBV29-1, the J call TRBJ2-3; 9 bases align to TRBD2. This CDR3 is built from 15 residues. Looked up from germline, CDR1 is SQVTM and CDR2 is ANQGSEA. V gave up 6 bases and J gave up 1 base; unmatched junction bases: 8. The CDR3 spells CSVRGASGGTDTQYF. For the CDR3, the DNA is TGCAGCGTGAGGGGAGCTAGCGGGGGCACAGATACGCAGTATTTT.

The chain employs TRBV19 and TRBJ2-7, with D possibly being TRBD2 (5 bases). V was pared by 4 bases and J by 3 bases, with 10 bases between. The CDR3 contains 13 residues. Looked up from germline, CDR1 is LNHDA and CDR2 is SQIVND (reference sequence). CDR3 amino acids: CASSKEVFYEQYF. The CDR3 coding sequence is TGTGCCAGTAGTAAGGAGGTTTTCTACGAGCAGTACTTC.

V is TRBV12-3 or TRBV12-4 and J is TRBJ1-1, with TRBD1 matching over 8 bases. CDR3 length equals 12 residues. V was clipped by 9 bases and J by 7 bases; unmatched bases: 7. CDR3 DNA: TGTGCCAGTTCAACAGGGGGAGTTGAAGCTTTCTTT. Its translation: CASSTGGVEAFF.

The chain recombines TRBV3-1 (or the pseudogene TRBV3-2) with TRBJ1-5, with a weak D call TRBD1 (6 bases). The CDR3 consists of 16 residues. V lost 0 bases and J 3 bases, leaving 12 bases between the germline ends. In germline, CDR1 is LGHDT, CDR2 YNNKEL (reference sequence). The CDR3 reads CASSQDGGHHNQPQHF. CDR3 in DNA: TGTGCCAGCAGCCAAGATGGGGGACACCACAATCAGCCCCAGCATTTT.

The DNA for the CDR3 is TGTGCCAGCAGACATACAGGGGGCCCCTCCTACGAGCAGTACTTC. It is translated as CASRHTGGPSYEQYF. The chain carries TRBV27 and TRBJ2-7; 9 bases line up with TRBD1. CDR1 is MNHEY, CDR2 SMNVEV, per germline (reference sequence). This CDR3 comprises 15 residues. The ends lost 6 bases at V and 0 bases at J; junction bases unmatched: 6.

This sequence joins TRBV25-1 and TRBJ2-2; unclear D gene. The ends were cut back, 3 bases at V and 3 bases at J, with 2 bases in the middle. CDR1 is MGHDK and CDR2 is SYGVNS in the germline V gene. The length of the CDR3 is 12 residues. Here the CDR3 DNA reads TGTGCCAGCAGTGACGACACCGGGGAGCTGTTTTTT. Residues: CASSDDTGELFF.

Here the CDR3 DNA reads TGTGCCAGCAGCGTTAGCGGGGGGCTTTCCTACAATGAGCAGTTCTTC. It specifies CASSVSGGLSYNEQFF. V usage is TRBV9 and J usage is TRBJ2-1; TRBD2 agrees at 10 bases. The CDR3 length is 16 residues. V lost 2 bases, J lost 1 base, and 3 bases stayed unmatched. Germline V CDR1 and CDR2: SGDLS, YYNGEE.